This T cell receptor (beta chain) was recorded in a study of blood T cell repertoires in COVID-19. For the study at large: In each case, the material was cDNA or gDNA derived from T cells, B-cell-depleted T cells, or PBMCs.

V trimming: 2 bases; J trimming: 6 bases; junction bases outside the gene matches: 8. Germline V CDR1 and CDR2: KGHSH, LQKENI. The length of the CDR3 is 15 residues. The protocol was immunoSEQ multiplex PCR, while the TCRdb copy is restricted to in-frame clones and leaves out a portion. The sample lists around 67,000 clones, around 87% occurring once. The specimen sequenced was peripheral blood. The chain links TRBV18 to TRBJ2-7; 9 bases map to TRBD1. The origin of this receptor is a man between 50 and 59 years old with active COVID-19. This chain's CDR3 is CASSPGADRGGEQYF. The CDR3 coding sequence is TGTGCCAGCTCACCAGGCGCGGACAGGGGTGGCGAGCAGTACTTC.